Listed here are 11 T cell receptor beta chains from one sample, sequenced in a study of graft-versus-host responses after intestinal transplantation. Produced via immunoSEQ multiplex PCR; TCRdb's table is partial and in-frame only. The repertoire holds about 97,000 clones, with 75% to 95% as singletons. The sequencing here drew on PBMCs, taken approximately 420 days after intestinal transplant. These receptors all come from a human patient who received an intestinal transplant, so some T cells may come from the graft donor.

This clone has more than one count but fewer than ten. The CDR3, as DNA: TGTGCCACCGGGGGGAGCGGGGCGCTTAGGGCACCCCTCCACTTT. As protein: CATGGSGALRAPLHF. V gene TRBV6-5 combines with J gene TRBJ1-6; the D gene is possibly TRBD1 (5 bases). Trimming took off 10 bases at V and 11 bases at J, with 24 bases between the two ends. The germline gives CDR1 MNHEY, CDR2 SVGAGI. The CDR3 contains 15 residues.

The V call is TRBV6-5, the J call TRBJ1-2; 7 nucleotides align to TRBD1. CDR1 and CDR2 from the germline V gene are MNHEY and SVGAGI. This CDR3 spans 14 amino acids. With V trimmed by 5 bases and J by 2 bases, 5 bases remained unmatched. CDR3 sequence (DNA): TGTGCCAGCAGTCCCGGGACAGCGAACTATGGCTACACCTTC. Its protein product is CASSPGTANYGYTF.

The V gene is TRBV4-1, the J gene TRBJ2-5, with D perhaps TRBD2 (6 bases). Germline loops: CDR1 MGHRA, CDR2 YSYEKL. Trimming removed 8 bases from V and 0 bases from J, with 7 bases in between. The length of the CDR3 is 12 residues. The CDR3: CASRDYQETQYF. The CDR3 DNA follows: TGCGCCAGCCGGGACTACCAAGAGACCCAGTACTTC.

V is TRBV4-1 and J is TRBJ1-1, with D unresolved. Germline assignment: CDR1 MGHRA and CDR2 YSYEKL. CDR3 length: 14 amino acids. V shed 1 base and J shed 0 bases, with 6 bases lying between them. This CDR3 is CASSQGSVNTEAFF. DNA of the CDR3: TGCGCCAGCAGCCAAGGTTCTGTGAACACTGAAGCTTTCTTT.

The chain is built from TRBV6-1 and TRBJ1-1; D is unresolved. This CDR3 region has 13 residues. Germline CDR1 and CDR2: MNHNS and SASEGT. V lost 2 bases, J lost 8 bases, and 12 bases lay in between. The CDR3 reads CASSEFGSGEAFF. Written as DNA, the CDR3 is TGTGCCAGCAGTGAATTCGGTAGTGGGGAAGCTTTCTTT.

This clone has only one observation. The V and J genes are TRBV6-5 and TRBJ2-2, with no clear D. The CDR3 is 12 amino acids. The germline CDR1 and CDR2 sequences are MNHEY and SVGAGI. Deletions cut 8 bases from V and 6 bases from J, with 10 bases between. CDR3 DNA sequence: TGTGCCAGCTCCACCCCTCCCGGGGAGCTGTTTTTT. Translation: CASSTPPGELFF.

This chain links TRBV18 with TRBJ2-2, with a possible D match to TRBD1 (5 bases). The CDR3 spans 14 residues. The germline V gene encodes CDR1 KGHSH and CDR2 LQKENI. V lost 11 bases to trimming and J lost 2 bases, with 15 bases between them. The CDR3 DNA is TGTGCCCTCGCCGGCAGGGATAACACCGGGGAGCTGTTTTTT. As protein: CALAGRDNTGELFF. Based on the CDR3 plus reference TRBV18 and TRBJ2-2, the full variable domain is NAGVMQNPRHLVRRRGQEARLRCSPMKGHSHVYWYRQLPEEGLKFMVYLQKENIIDESGMPKERFSAEFPKEGPSILRIQQVVRGDSAAYFCALAGRDNTGELFFGEGSRLTVL.

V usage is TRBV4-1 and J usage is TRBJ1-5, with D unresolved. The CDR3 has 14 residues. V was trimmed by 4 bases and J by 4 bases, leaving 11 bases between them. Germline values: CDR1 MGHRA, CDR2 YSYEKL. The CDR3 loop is CASSPGPINQPQHF. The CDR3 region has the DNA TGCGCCAGCAGCCCAGGACCGATAAATCAGCCCCAGCATTTT.

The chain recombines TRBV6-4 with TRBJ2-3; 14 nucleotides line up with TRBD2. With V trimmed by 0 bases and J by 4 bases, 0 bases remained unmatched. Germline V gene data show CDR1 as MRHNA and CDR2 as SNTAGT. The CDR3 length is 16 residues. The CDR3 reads CASSDSTSGGADTQYF. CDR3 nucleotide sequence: TGTGCCAGCAGTGACTCGACTAGCGGGGGGGCAGATACGCAGTATTTT.

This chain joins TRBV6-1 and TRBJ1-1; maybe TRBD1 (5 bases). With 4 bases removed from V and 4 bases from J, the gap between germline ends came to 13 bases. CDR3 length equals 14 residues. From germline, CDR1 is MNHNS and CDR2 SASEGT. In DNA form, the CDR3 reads TGTGCCAGCAGTGTTGGGGGGATGGGCACTGAAGCTTTCTTT. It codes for CASSVGGMGTEAFF.

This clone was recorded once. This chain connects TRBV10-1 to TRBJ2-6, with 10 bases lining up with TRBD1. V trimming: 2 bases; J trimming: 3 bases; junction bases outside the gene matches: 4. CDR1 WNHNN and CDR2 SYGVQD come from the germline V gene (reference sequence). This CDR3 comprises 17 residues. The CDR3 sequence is CASSEGDRGGGANVLTF. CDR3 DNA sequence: TGCGCCAGCAGTGAGGGGGACAGGGGTGGTGGGGCCAACGTCCTGACTTTC.